This TCR beta chain derives from a study of blood T cell repertoires in COVID-19. Original methodology: Estimated nucleated cell counts came from reference gene primer amplification. The table came from immunoSEQ multiplex PCR; TCRdb's copy has only in-frame clones and leaves some out. V and J calls and clone size are copied from that table; D and trimming were computed from the DNA. The sample contains some 200,000 clones, roughly 80% of which appear only once. This clone has just a few counts. Sequencing was done on a sample of peripheral blood. The sequence came from a man in his 60s with COVID-19, enrolled during active disease.

The CDR3 DNA reads as TGTGCCAGCAGAAGGGGGTTGGGGGGGGCCACAGATACGCAGTATTTT. Residues: CASRRGLGGATDTQYF. The chain uses TRBV27 and TRBJ2-3; perhaps TRBD2 as D (7 bases). V lost 6 bases to trimming and J lost 2 bases, with 18 bases between them. CDR3 length: 16 residues. In germline, CDR1 is MNHEY, CDR2 SMNVEV (reference sequence).